The 14 T cell receptor beta chains below all came from one sample that was sequenced in a study of T cell responses to AZD1222 COVID-19 vaccine. Libraries were prepared by immunoSEQ multiplex PCR; TCRdb keeps only in-frame clonotypes and omits some of them. The sample lists about 120,000 clones, 80% to 95% occurring once. This specimen consisted of peripheral blood, obtained on day 0 of AZD1222 vaccination. All receptors derive from an adult in good health.

V and J are TRBV5-1 and TRBJ1-2; tentatively, D is TRBD1 (6 bases). CDR1 and CDR2 (germline): SGHRS, YFSETQ. The CDR3 spans 15 residues. Deletions cut 4 bases from V and 3 bases from J, with 16 bases between. CDR3 sequence reads: CASSIDRNGDYGYTF. The CDR3 DNA reads TGCGCCAGCAGCATAGACAGGAACGGGGACTATGGCTACACCTTC.

There are a few counts of this clone. The chain uses TRBV7-9 and TRBJ2-3; D gene uncertain. Germline V gene data show CDR1 as SEHNR and CDR2 as FQNEAQ (reference sequence). Trimming pared 4 bases from V and 6 bases from J, leaving 8 bases between. CDR3 length equals 12 residues. The DNA of the CDR3 is TGTGCCAGCAGCTCCGACTCTGATACGCAGTATTTT. Translated, it gives CASSSDSDTQYF.

The chain links TRBV12-3 or TRBV12-4 to TRBJ2-3; D gene unclear. This CDR3 contains 13 residues. Deletions cut 3 bases from V and 6 bases from J, with 10 bases between. CDR3 DNA sequence: TGTGCCAGCAGTTTCCAGGTTGGTGATACGCAGTATTTT. It yields the protein CASSFQVGDTQYF.

The chain recombines TRBV7-9 with TRBJ2-7, with D perhaps TRBD1 (7 bases). Deletions cut 4 bases from V and 3 bases from J, with 16 bases between. Germline values: CDR1 SEHNR, CDR2 FQNEAQ (reference sequence). The CDR3 runs 15 residues. CDR3 sequence reads: CASSSTGLGGYEQYF. For the CDR3, the DNA is TGTGCCAGCAGCTCGACAGGGTTGGGGGGCTACGAGCAGTACTTC.

The V and J genes are TRBV14 and TRBJ1-2; D unresolved. CDR1 is SGHDN and CDR2 is FVKESK in the germline V gene. The V and J ends lost 6 bases and 4 bases respectively, with 15 bases between them. This CDR3 comprises 14 residues. The CDR3 DNA sequence: TGTGCCAGCAGTCCGGGGTTGGGGATCTATGGCTACACCTTC. It yields the protein CASSPGLGIYGYTF.

J is TRBJ1-6 and V is TRBV10-3; 9 nucleotides agree with TRBD1. V gave up 6 bases and J gave up 4 bases; unmatched junction bases: 10. The CDR3 is made up of 17 amino acids. CDR1 and CDR2 (germline): ENHRY, SYGVKD. CDR3 nucleotides: TGTGCCATCAGATCCTCAACGGGGACAGGGTATAATTCACCCCTCCACTTT. Its protein product is CAIRSSTGTGYNSPLHF.

In this sample, this clone turned up once. The V call is TRBV10-3, the J call TRBJ2-1; TRBD1 aligns across 7 bases. Germline loops: CDR1 ENHRY, CDR2 SYGVKD. The CDR3 totals 13 residues. V lost 7 bases and J lost 4; bases outside the gene matches: 4. The DNA of the CDR3 is TGTGCCATCACCCTGGACAGGTACAATGAGCAGTTCTTC. Amino acid sequence: CAITLDRYNEQFF.

The chain links TRBV10-1 to TRBJ1-1, with 10 bases fitting TRBD1. This CDR3 is built from 13 residues. Germline trimming cut 5 bases from V and 11 bases from J; bases unmatched to any gene: 8. Germline-derived CDR1 and CDR2 are WNHNN and SYGVQD (reference sequence). CDR3 protein: CASSFTGTGDAFF. Here the CDR3 DNA reads TGCGCCAGCAGTTTCACCGGGACAGGGGACGCTTTCTTT.

The V and J genes are TRBV10-2 and TRBJ2-6; no clear D gene. The germline V gene has CDR1 WSHSY and CDR2 SAAADI. Between the trimmed V and J ends, which lost 8 bases and 1 base, there was a span of 6 bases. The CDR3 covers 13 residues. The CDR3 is CASLRSGANVLTF. The DNA of the CDR3 is TGCGCCAGCTTACGTTCTGGGGCCAACGTCCTGACTTTC.

The J gene is TRBJ1-1, the V gene TRBV2; no reliable D call. Germline CDR1 reads SNHLY; CDR2 reads FYNNEI. The CDR3 is made up of 14 amino acids. V lost 4 bases and J 1 base, leaving 10 bases between the germline ends. CDR3 in DNA: TGTGCCAGCAGTGGAGAAGACGGGAACACTGAAGCTTTCTTT. Amino acids: CASSGEDGNTEAFF.

J is TRBJ1-2 and V is TRBV2, with a weak D call TRBD1 (6 bases). The CDR3 is 12 residues long. V was trimmed by 4 bases and J by 5 bases, leaving 8 bases between them. Germline lookup yields CDR1 SNHLY and CDR2 FYNNEI. The CDR3 nucleotides are TGTGCCAGCAGTGTAGGGGGATATGGCTACACCTTC. Protein product: CASSVGGYGYTF. Drawing the rest from reference TRBV2 and TRBJ1-2, the complete variable domain is EPEVTQTPSHQVTQMGQEVILRCVPISNHLYFYWYRQILGQKVEFLVSFYNNEISEKSEIFDDQFSVERPDGSNFTLKIRSTKLEDSAMYFCASSVGGYGYTFGSGTRLTVV.

The chain combines TRBV28 with TRBJ2-7, with 11 bases aligning to TRBD2. Germline V gene sequence: CDR1 MDHEN, CDR2 SYDVKM. V dropped 5 bases and J dropped 4; count of bases not matched to a gene: 7. This CDR3 has 15 residues. The CDR3 DNA is TGTGCCAGCAGTCTCCGACTAGCGGGACCTTACGAGCAGTACTTC. Translated, it gives CASSLRLAGPYEQYF.

This clone was detected only once. The chain couples TRBV6-2 or TRBV6-3 to TRBJ2-1; possible D gene TRBD2, 6 bases. The CDR3 loop spans 15 amino acids. The V gene lost 5 bases and the J gene lost 1 base, with 12 bases spanning the gap. Germline V gene sequence: CDR1 MNHEY, CDR2 SVGEGT. The CDR3 region is CASSVLGGSYNEQFF. The DNA for the CDR3 is TGTGCCAGCAGTGTCCTCGGGGGTTCCTACAATGAGCAGTTCTTC.

Only one count was recorded for this clone. V usage is TRBV19 and J usage is TRBJ2-2; TRBD1 is a possible D gene (6 bases). The CDR3 contains 16 residues. V was cut by 0 bases and J by 4 bases, with 12 bases left in between. CDR1 is LNHDA and CDR2 is SQIVND in the germline V gene (reference sequence). CDR3 sequence (DNA): TGTGCCAGTAGTATAGATCAGGGACACCTCACCGGGGAGCTGTTTTTT. It translates to CASSIDQGHLTGELFF.